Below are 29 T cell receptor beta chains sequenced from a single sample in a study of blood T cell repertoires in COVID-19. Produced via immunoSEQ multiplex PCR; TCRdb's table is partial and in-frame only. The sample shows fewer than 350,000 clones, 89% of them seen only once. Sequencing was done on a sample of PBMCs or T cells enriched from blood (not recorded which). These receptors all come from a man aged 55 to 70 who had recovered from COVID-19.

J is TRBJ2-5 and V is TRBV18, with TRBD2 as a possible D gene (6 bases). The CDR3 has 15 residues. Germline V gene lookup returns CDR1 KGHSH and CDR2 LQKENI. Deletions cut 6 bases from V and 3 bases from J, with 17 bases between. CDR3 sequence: CASSPQGLSEETQYF. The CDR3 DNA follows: TGTGCCAGCTCTCCGCAGGGACTCTCTGAAGAGACCCAGTACTTC.

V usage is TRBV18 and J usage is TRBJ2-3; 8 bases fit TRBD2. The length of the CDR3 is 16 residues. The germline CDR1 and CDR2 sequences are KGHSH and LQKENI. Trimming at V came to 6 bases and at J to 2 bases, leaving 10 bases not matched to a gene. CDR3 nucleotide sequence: TGTGCCAGCTCCCTATCCTTAGCGGGGACCACAGATACGCAGTATTTT. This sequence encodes CASSLSLAGTTDTQYF. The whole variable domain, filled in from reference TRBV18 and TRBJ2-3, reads NAGVMQNPRHLVRRRGQEARLRCSPMKGHSHVYWYRQLPEEGLKFMVYLQKENIIDESGMPKERFSAEFPKEGPSILRIQQVVRGDSAAYFCASSLSLAGTTDTQYFGPGTRLTVL.

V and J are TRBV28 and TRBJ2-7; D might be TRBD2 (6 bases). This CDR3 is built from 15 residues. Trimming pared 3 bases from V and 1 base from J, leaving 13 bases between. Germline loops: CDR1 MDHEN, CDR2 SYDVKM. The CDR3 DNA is TGTGCCAGCAGTTTTCCCGGACGGGGGTCCTACGAGCAGTACTTC. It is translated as CASSFPGRGSYEQYF.

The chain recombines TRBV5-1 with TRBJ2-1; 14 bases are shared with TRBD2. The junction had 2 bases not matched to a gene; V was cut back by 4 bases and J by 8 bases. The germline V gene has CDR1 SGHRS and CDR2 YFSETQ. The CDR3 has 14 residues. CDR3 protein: CASSGGLAGDEQFF. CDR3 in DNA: TGCGCCAGCAGCGGGGGACTAGCGGGAGATGAGCAGTTCTTC.

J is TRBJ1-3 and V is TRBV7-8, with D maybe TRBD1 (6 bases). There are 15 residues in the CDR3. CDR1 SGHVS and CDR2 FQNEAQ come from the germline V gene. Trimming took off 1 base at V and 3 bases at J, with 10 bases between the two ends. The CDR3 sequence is CASSLGSRGGNTIYF. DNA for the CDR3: TGTGCCAGCAGCTTAGGAAGCAGGGGTGGAAACACCATATATTTT.

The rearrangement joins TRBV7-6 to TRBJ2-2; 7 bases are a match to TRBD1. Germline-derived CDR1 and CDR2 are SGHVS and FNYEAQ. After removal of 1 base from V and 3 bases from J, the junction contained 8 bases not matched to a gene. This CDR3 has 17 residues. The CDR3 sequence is CASSLGFARGYTGELFF. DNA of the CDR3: TGTGCCAGCAGCTTAGGTTTTGCCAGGGGGTACACCGGGGAGCTGTTTTTT.

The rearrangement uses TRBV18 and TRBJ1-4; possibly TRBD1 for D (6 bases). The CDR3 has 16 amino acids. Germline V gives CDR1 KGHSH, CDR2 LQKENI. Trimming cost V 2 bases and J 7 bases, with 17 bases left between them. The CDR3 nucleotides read TGTGCCAGCTCACCATCAGCCAGGGGCGCTGGTGAAAAACTGTTTTTT. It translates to CASSPSARGAGEKLFF.

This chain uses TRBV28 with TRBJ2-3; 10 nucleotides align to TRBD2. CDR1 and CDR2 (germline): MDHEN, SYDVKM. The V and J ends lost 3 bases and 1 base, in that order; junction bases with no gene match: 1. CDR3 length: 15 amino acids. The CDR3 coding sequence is TGTGCCAGCAGTTTGAGCGGGAGGGGCACAGATACGCAGTATTTT. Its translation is CASSLSGRGTDTQYF. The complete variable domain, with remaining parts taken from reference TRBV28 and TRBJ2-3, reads DVKVTQSSRYLVKRTGEKVFLECVQDMDHENMFWYRQDPGLGLRLIYFSYDVKMKEKGDIPEGYSVSREKKERFSLILESASTNQTSMYLCASSLSGRGTDTQYFGPGTRLTVL.

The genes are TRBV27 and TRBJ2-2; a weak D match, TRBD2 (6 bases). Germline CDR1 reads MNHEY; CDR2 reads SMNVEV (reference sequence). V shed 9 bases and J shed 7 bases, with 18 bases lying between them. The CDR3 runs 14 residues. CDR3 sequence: CASNLNGGGGELFF. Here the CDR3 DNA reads TGTGCCAGTAACCTAAACGGGGGAGGCGGGGAGCTGTTTTTT.

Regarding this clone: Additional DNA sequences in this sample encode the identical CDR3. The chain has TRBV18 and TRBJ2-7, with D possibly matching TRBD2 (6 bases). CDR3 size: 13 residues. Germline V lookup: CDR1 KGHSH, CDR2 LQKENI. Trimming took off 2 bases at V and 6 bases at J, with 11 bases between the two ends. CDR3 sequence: CASSPNRDSEQYF. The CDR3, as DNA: TGTGCCAGCTCACCAAATCGGGACTCCGAGCAGTACTTC. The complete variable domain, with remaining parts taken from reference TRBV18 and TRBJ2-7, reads NAGVMQNPRHLVRRRGQEARLRCSPMKGHSHVYWYRQLPEEGLKFMVYLQKENIIDESGMPKERFSAEFPKEGPSILRIQQVVRGDSAAYFCASSPNRDSEQYFGPGTRLTVT.

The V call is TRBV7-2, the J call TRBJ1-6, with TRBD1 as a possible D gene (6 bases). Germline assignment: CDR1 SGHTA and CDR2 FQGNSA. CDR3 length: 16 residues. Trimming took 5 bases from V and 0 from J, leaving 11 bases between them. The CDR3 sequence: CASSQQGSSYNSPLHF. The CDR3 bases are TGTGCCAGCAGCCAACAGGGAAGCTCCTATAATTCACCCCTCCACTTT.

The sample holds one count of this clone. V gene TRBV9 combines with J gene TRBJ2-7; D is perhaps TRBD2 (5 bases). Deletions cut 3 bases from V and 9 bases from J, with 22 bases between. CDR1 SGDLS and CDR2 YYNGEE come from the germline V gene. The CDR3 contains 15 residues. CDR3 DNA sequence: TGTGCCAGCAGCGCCCCTGGCCCCCTGGGCGAGGGGCAGTACTTC. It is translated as CASSAPGPLGEGQYF.

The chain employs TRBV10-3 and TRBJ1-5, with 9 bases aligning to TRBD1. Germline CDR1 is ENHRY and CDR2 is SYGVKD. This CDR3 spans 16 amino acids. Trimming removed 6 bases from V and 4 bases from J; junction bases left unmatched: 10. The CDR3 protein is CAISEWGQGENQPQHF. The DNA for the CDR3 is TGTGCCATCAGCGAATGGGGACAGGGTGAAAATCAGCCCCAGCATTTT.

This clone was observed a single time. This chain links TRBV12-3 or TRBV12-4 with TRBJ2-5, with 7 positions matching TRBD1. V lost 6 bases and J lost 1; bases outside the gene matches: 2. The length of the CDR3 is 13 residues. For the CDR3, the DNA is TGTGCCAGCAGGGGACAGCCCCAAGAGACCCAGTACTTC. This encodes CASRGQPQETQYF.

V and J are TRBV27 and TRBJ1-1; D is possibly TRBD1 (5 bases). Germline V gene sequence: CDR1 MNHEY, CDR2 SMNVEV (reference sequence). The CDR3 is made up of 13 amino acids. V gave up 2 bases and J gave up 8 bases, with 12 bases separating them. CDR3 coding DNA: TGTGCCAGCAGTTTAGAGCGGGGCACGGAAGCTTTCTTT. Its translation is CASSLERGTEAFF.

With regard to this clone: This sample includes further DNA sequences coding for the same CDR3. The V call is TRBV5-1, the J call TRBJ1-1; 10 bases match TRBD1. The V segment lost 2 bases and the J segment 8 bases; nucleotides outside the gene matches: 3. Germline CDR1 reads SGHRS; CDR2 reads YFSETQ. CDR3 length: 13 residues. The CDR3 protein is CASSFGTGAEAFF. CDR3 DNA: TGCGCCAGCAGCTTCGGGACAGGGGCCGAAGCTTTCTTT.

CDR3 nucleotide sequence: TGTGCCAGCAGCTCCCCCGAGACAGGTCCCACCGGGGAGCTGTTTTTT. Amino acid sequence: CASSSPETGPTGELFF. The chain recombines TRBV5-4 with TRBJ2-2; perhaps TRBD1 as D (6 bases). Between the trimmed V and J ends, which lost 3 bases and 4 bases, there was a span of 16 bases. Germline V CDR1 and CDR2: SGHNT, YYREEE (reference sequence). The CDR3 loop spans 16 amino acids. Complete variable domain (other parts from reference TRBV5-4 and TRBJ2-2): ETGVTQSPTHLIKTRGQQVTLRCSSQSGHNTVSWYQQALGQGPQFIFQYYREEENGRGNFPPRFSGLQFPNYSSELNVNALELDDSALYLCASSSPETGPTGELFFGEGSRLTVL.

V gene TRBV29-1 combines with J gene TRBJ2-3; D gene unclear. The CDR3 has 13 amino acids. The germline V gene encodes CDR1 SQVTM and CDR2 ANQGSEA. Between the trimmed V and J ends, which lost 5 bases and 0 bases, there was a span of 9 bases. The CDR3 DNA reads TGCAGCGTTCAACCCGGGAGCACAGATACGCAGTATTTT. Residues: CSVQPGSTDTQYF.

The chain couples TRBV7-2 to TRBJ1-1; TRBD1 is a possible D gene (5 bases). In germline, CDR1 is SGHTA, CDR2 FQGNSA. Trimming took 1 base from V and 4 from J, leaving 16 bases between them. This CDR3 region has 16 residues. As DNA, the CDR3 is TGTGCCAGCAGCTTAGGGACAACAATCCAAAGCACTGAAGCTTTCTTT. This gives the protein CASSLGTTIQSTEAFF.

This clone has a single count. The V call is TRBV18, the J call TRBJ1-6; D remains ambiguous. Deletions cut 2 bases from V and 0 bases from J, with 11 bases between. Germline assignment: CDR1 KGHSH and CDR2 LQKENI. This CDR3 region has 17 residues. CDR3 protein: CASSPMGDSSYNSPLHF. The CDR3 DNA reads TGTGCCAGCTCACCAATGGGAGATAGCTCCTATAATTCACCCCTCCACTTT.

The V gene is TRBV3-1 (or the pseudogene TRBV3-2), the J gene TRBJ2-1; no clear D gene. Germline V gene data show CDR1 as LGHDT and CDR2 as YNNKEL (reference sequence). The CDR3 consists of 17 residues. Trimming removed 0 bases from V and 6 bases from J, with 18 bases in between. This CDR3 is CASSQDSNLLVPNEQFF. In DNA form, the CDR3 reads TGTGCCAGCAGCCAAGATTCCAACTTGCTAGTCCCCAATGAGCAGTTCTTC.

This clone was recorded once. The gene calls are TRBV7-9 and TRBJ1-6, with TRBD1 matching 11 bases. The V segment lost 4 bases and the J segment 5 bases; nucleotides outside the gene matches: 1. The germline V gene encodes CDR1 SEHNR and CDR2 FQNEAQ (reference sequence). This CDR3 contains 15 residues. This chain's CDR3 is CASSWGQGDNSPLHF. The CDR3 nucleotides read TGTGCCAGCAGCTGGGGACAGGGGGATAATTCACCCCTCCACTTT.

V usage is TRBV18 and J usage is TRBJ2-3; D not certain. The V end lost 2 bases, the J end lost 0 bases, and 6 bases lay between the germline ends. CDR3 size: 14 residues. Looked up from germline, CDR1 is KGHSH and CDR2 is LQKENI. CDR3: CASSPALSTDTQYF. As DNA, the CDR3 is TGTGCCAGCTCACCAGCACTTAGCACAGATACGCAGTATTTT.

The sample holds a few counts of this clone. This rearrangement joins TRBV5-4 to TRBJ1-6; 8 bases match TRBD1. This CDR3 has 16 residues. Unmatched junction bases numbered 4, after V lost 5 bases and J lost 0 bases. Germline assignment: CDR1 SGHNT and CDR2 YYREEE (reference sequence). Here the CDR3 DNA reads TGTGCCAGCAGTAGGGACAGGAGCTCCTATAATTCACCCCTCCACTTT. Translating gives CASSRDRSSYNSPLHF.

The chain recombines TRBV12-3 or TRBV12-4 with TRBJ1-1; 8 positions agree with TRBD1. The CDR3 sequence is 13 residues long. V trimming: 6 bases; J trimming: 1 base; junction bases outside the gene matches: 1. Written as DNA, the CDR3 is TGTGCCAGCAGACAGGGGGGGAACACTGAAGCTTTCTTT. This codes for CASRQGGNTEAFF.

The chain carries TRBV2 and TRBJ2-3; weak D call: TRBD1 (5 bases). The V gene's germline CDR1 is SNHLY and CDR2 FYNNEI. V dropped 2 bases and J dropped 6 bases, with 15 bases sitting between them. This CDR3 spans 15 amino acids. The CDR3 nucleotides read TGTGCCAGCAGTGAAATGATGGGGCTCGTCGATACGCAGTATTTT. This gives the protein CASSEMMGLVDTQYF.

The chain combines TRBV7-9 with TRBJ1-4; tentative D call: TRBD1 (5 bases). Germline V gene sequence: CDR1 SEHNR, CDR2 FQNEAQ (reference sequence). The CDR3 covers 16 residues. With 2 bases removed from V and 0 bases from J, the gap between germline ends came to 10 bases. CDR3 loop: CASSLIRTSTNEKLFF. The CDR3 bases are TGTGCCAGCAGCTTAATCCGGACATCAACTAATGAAAAACTGTTTTTT. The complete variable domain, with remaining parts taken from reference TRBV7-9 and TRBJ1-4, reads DTGVSQNPRHKITKRGQNVTFRCDPISEHNRLYWYRQTLGQGPEFLTYFQNEAQLEKSRLLSDRFSAERPKGSFSTLEIQRTEQGDSAMYLCASSLIRTSTNEKLFFGSGTQLSVL.

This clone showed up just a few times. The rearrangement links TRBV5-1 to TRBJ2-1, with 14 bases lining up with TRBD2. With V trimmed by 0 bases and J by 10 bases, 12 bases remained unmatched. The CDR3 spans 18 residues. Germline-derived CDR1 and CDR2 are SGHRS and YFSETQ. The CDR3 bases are TGCGCCAGCAGCTTGGGGACTAGCGGGAGGCCCGGAACTGAGGAGCAGTTCTTC. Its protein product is CASSLGTSGRPGTEEQFF.

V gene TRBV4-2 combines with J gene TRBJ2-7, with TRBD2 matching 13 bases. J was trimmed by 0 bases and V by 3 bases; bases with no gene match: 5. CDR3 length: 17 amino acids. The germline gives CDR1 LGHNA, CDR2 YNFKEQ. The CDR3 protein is CASSQGLAGSRSYEQYF. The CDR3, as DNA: TGTGCCAGCAGCCAGGGACTAGCGGGATCCCGCTCCTACGAGCAGTACTTC.